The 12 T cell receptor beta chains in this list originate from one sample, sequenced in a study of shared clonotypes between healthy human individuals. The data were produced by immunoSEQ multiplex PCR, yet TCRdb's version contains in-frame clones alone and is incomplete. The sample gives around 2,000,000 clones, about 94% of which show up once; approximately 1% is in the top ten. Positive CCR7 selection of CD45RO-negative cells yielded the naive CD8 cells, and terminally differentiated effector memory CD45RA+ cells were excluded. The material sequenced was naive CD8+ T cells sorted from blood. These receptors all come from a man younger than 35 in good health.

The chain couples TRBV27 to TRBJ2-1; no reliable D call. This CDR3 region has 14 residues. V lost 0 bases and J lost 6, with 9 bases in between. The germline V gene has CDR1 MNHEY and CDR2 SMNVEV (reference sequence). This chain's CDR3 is CASSLSPGFNEQFF. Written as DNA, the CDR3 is TGTGCCAGCAGTTTATCCCCCGGGTTCAATGAGCAGTTCTTC.

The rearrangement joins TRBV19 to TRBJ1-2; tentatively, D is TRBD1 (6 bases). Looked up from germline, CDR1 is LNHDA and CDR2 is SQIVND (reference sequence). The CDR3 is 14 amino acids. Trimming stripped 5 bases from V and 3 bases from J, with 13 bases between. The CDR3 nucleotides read TGTGCCAGTAGTTGGACAGAGACGGACTATGGCTACACCTTC. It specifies CASSWTETDYGYTF.

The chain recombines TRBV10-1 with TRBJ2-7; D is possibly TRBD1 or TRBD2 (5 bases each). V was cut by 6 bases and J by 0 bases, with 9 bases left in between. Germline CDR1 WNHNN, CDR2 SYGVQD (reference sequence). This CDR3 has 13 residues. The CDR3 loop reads CASSPGASYEQYF. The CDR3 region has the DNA TGCGCCAGCAGCCCCGGGGCCTCCTACGAGCAGTACTTC.

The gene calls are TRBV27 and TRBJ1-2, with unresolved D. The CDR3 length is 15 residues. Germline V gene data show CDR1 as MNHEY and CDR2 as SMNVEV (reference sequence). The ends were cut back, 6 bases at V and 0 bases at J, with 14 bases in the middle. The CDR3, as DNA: TGTGCCAGCAGCCCCCTTTTGGGAACTAACTATGGCTACACCTTC. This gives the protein CASSPLLGTNYGYTF.

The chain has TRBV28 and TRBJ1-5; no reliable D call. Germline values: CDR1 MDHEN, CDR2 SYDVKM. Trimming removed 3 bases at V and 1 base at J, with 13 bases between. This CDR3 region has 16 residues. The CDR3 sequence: CASSLEGLSSNQPQHF. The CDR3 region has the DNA TGTGCCAGCAGTTTGGAAGGGTTAAGCAGCAATCAGCCCCAGCATTTT.

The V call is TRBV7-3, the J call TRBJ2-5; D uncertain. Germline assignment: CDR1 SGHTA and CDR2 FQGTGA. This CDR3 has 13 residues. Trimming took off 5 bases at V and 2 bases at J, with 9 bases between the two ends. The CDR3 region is CASSLRFQETQYF. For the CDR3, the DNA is TGTGCCAGCAGCCTAAGATTTCAAGAGACCCAGTACTTC.

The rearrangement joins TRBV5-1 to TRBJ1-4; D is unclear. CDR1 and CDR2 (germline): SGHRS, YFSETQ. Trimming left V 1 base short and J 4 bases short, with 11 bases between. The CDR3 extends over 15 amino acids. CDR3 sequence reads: CASSLSIGYNEKLFF. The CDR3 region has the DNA TGCGCCAGCAGCTTGTCTATCGGCTATAATGAAAAACTGTTTTTT. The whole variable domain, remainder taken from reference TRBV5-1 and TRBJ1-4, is KAGVTQTPRYLIKTRGQQVTLSCSPISGHRSVSWYQQTPGQGLQFLFEYFSETQRNKGNFPGRFSGRQFSNSRSEMNVSTLELGDSALYLCASSLSIGYNEKLFFGSGTQLSVL.

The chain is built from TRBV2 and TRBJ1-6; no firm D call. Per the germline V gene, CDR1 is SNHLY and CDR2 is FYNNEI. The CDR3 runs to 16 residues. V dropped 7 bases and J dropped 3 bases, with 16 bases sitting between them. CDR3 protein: CASTDTASDYNSPLHF. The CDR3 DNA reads TGTGCCAGCACAGATACGGCTAGTGACTATAATTCACCCCTCCACTTT.

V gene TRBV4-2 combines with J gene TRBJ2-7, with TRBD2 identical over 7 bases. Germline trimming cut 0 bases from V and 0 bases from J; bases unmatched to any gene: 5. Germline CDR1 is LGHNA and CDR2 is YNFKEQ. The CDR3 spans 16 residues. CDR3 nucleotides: TGTGCCAGCAGCCAAGACGCGACTAGCTCCTCCTACGAGCAGTACTTC. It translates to CASSQDATSSSYEQYF.

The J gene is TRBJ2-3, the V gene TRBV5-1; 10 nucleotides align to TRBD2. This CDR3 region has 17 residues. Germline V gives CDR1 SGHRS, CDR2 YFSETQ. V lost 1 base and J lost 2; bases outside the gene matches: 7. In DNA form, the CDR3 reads TGCGCCAGCAGCTTGTTCGATAGCGGGGGGTCCACAGATACGCAGTATTTT. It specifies CASSLFDSGGSTDTQYF.

The CDR3 region is CASSEEGISSYNEQFF. CDR3 nucleotides: TGTGCCAGCAGTGAAGAGGGGATATCCTCCTACAATGAGCAGTTCTTC. V and J are TRBV2 and TRBJ2-1; TRBD1 might be the D (5 bases). The CDR3 runs to 16 residues. V lost 1 base, J lost 0 bases, and 10 bases lay in between. CDR1 SNHLY and CDR2 FYNNEI come from the germline V gene.

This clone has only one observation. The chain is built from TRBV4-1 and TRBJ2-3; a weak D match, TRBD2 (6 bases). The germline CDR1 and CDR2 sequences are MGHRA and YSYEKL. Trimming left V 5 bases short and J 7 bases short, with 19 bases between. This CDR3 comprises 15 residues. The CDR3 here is CASSTSGSGAYTQYF. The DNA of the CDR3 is TGCGCCAGCAGCACCTCGGGTAGCGGAGCATATACGCAGTATTTT.